These 5 T cell receptor beta chains were all obtained from the same sample, sequenced in a study of T cell responses to AZD1222 COVID-19 vaccine. This table comes from immunoSEQ multiplex PCR, and its TCRdb copy is limited to in-frame clones, with some not included. The table includes about 140,000 clones, over 75% detected once. The specimen was peripheral blood, collected on day 0 of AZD1222 vaccination. All receptors derive from an adult in good health.

This clone was seen a few times. The V gene is TRBV11-2, the J gene TRBJ2-1; 10 bases fit TRBD2. J lost 7 bases, V lost 1 base, and 1 base had no gene match. Germline V lookup: CDR1 SGHAT, CDR2 FQNNGV. This CDR3 contains 14 residues. CDR3 sequence: CASSLASGRNEQFF. CDR3 DNA sequence: TGTGCCAGCAGCTTAGCTAGCGGGAGAAATGAGCAGTTCTTC.

The rearrangement links TRBV3-1 (or the pseudogene TRBV3-2) to TRBJ1-2, with 10 positions matching TRBD1. Germline CDR1 and CDR2: LGHDT and YNNKEL (reference sequence). This CDR3 contains 12 residues. V was pared by 8 bases and J by 12 bases, with 9 bases of the junction left unmatched. The CDR3 here is CASEDRGRGHTF. The CDR3 coding sequence is TGTGCCAGCGAAGACAGGGGGCGCGGCCACACCTTC.

There are a few counts of this clone. This chain joins TRBV6-1 and TRBJ1-6; D gene uncertain. This CDR3 spans 11 amino acids. Germline loops: CDR1 MNHNS, CDR2 SASEGT. Deletions cut 1 base from V and 13 bases from J, with 5 bases between. The chain's CDR3 is CASSEGFPLHF. DNA of the CDR3: TGTGCCAGCAGTGAAGGGTTTCCCCTCCACTTT.

V usage is TRBV20-1 and J usage is TRBJ2-1; D is uncertain. The CDR3 consists of 11 residues. V lost 4 bases to trimming and J lost 8 bases, with 9 bases between them. Germline-derived CDR1 and CDR2 are DFQATT and SNEGSKA (reference sequence). In nucleotides, the CDR3 is TGCAGTGCTACTTTGTACGATGAGCAGTTCTTC. Translating gives CSATLYDEQFF.

The chain joins TRBV23-1 to TRBJ1-1, with a weak D call TRBD1 (5 bases). TRBV23-1 is an ORF, with its function uncertain. Trimming shortened V by 8 bases and J by 5 bases, and 18 bases separated the two germline ends. The CDR3 loop spans 14 amino acids. CDR3: CASFRGGSETEAFF. The DNA of the CDR3 is TGCGCCAGCTTCCGGGGGGGATCGGAAACTGAAGCTTTCTTT.